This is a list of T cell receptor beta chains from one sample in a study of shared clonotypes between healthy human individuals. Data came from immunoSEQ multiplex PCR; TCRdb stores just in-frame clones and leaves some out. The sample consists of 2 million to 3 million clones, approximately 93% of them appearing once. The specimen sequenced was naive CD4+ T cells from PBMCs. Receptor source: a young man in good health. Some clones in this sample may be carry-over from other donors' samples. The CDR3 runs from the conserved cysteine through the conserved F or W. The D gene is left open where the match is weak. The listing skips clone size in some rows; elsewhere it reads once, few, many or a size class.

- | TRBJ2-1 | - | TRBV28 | TGTGCCAGCAGTTTAAGTCTAGCGAAAAGCTCCTACAATGAGCAGTTCTTC | CASSLSLAKSSYNEQFF
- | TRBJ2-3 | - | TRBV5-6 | TGTGCCAGCAGCGCGGGCGCAGCGCAGTATTTT | CASSAGAAQYF
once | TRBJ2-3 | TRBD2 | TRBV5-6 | TGTGCCAGCAGCTCCCCTCGGGAGGGTGGTTGGACTACGCAGTATTTT | CASSSPREGGWTTQYF
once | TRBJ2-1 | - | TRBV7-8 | TGTGCCAGCAGCTTAGCGCCACGGGGGAGCTCCTACAATGAGCAGTTCTTC | CASSLAPRGSSYNEQFF
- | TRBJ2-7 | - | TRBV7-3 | TGTGCCAGCAGCCCCCCGGGCGGGGTCGAGCAGTACTTC | CASSPPGGVEQYF
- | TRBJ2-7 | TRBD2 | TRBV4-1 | TGCGCCAGCAGCCAAGATCGAGGACTAGCGATAGTCCCACTTCCCTACGAGCAGTACTTC | CASSQDRGLAIVPLPYEQYF
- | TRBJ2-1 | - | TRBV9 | TGTGCCAGCAGCGTCTCCGACGCCACGAAGTTCTTC | CASSVSDATKFF
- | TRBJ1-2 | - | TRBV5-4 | TGTGCCAGCAGCCGGTTGGGGACGGGATCCCCGTTTTATGGCTACACCTTC | CASSRLGTGSPFYGYTF
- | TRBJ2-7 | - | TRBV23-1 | TGCGCCAGCTTAACCGGGGGACGCCCGTACTTC | CASLTGGRPYF
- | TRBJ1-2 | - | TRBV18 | TGTGCCAGCTCACCACCGAACGTCTATGGCTACACCTTC | CASSPPNVYGYTF
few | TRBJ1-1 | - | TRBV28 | TGTGCCAGCAGTCAGGGGTACACTGAAGCTTTCTTT | CASSQGYTEAFF
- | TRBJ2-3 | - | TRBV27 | TGTGCCAGCAGTTCCAATTTTGAGTGGAGCACAGATACGCAGTATTTT | CASSSNFEWSTDTQYF
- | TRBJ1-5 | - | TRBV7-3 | TGTGCCAGCAGCTTAGGAAAGCCGGTGAATCAGCCCCAGCATTTT | CASSLGKPVNQPQHF
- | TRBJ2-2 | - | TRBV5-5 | TGTGCCAGCAGCACCAATGAGCGGAGACACACCGGGGAACTGTTTTTT | CASSTNERRHTGELFF
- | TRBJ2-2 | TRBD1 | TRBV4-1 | TGCGCCAGCAGCCGAGCATCCAGGGGGTGGGACACCGGGGAGCTGTTTTTT | CASSRASRGWDTGELFF
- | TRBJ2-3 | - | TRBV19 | TGTGCCAGTAGTATTTCCCGGGACTCCCGGCACACAGATACGCAGTATTTT | CASSISRDSRHTDTQYF
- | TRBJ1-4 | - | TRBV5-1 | TGCGCCAGCAGCTTGGGACAGCTAAATGAAAAACTGTTTTTT | CASSLGQLNEKLFF
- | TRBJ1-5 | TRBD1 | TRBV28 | TGTGCCAGCAGCAAAAGGACAGGGATTAATCAGCCCCAGCATTTT | CASSKRTGINQPQHF
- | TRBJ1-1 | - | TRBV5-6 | TGTGCCAGCAGCCCCCATGCAGACAGGCAGAACACTGAAGCTTTCTTT | CASSPHADRQNTEAFF
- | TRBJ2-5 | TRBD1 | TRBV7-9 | TGTGCCAGCAGCCCAGGGGGCGCCGAGACCCAGTACTTC | CASSPGGAETQYF
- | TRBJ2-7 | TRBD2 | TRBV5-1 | TGCGCCAGCAGCTTCGGACTAGCGGACGAGCAGTACTTC | CASSFGLADEQYF
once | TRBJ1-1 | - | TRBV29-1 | TGCAGCGTTGAAAAGGGGGTGGGGAACACTGAAGCTTTCTTT | CSVEKGVGNTEAFF
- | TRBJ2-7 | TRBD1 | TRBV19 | TGTGCCAGTAGTATGCCCGGGACAGCTTACGAGCAGTACTTC | CASSMPGTAYEQYF
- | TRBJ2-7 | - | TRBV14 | TGTGCCAGCAGCCAAGGAACGAGATACGAGCAGTACTTC | CASSQGTRYEQYF
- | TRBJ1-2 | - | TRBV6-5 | TGTGCCAGCAGTTATTTGTCCCTTACTCCCTATGGCTACACCTTC | CASSYLSLTPYGYTF
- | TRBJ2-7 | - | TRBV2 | TGTGCCAGGGGGACAAGGACATACGAGCAGTACTTC | CARGTRTYEQYF
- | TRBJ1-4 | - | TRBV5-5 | TGTGCCAGCAGCTTGGAAACAGTCTTAGAAAAACTGTTTTTT | CASSLETVLEKLFF
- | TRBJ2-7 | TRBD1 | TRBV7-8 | TGTGCCAGCAGCTTAGGCGGGACAGGGGGCAATTTCGAGCAGTACTTC | CASSLGGTGGNFEQYF
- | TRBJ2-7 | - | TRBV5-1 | TGCGCCAGCAGCTTGGCCGTCCAGGGCGACTACGAGCAGTACTTC | CASSLAVQGDYEQYF
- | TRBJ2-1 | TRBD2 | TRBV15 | TGTGCCACCAGCAGAGCGCGGCCTAGCGGCCACAATGAGCAGTTCTTC | CATSRARPSGHNEQFF
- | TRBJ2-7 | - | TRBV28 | TGTGCCACCTTGGGGGACCATTCCTACGAGCAGTACTTC | CATLGDHSYEQYF
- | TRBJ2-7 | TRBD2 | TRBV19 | TGTGCCAGTAGTATACCGCGCCAATCGGGAGGGGCCGGCGAGCAGTACTTC | CASSIPRQSGGAGEQYF
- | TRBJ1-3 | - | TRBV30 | TGTGCCTGGAGTCCGGGTGGGATCGGAAACACCATATATTTT | CAWSPGGIGNTIYF
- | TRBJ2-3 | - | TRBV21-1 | TGTGCCAGCAGCAAGTCGGGGCTAGCCCGGGAGGGTCGAAGCACAGATACGCAGTATTTT | CASSKSGLAREGRSTDTQYF
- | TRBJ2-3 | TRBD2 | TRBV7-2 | TGTGCCAGCAGCTTAGGGGTAGCGGGAGGCACAGATACGCAGTATTTT | CASSLGVAGGTDTQYF
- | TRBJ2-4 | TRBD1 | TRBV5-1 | TGCGCCAGCAGCTTATTAGGACAGGGGAGCCTAGCGAACATTCAGTACTTC | CASSLLGQGSLANIQYF
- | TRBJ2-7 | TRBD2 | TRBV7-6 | TGTGCCAGCAGCCAGCGGGGGGACTACGAGCAGTACTTC | CASSQRGDYEQYF
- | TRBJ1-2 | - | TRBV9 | TGTGCCAGCAGCGTAACATCCGGGGACTATGGCTACACCTTC | CASSVTSGDYGYTF
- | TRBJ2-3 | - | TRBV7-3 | TGTGCCAGCAGCCGGGACGGAACCACAGATACGCAGTATTTT | CASSRDGTTDTQYF
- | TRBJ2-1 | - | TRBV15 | TGTGCCACCAGCAGGGGGGGCGGCTCCTACAATGAGCAGTTCTTC | CATSRGGGSYNEQFF
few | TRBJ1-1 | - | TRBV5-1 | TGCGCCAGCAGCTTGAGCAGGGCCGACACTGAAGCTTTCTTT | CASSLSRADTEAFF